The next 24 T cell receptor beta chains were all read from a single sample in a study of blood T cell repertoires in COVID-19. Here immunoSEQ multiplex PCR was the method, and the copy in TCRdb shows in-frame clones only, minus some. The table has some 38,000 clones, more than 75% seen once. Sequenced: peripheral blood. The source of these receptors is a man in his sixties or seventies with acute or convalescent COVID-19.

The chain has TRBV14 and TRBJ2-1, with 7 positions matching TRBD2. Germline values: CDR1 SGHDN, CDR2 FVKESK. V was clipped by 4 bases and J by 3 bases; unmatched bases: 6. CDR3 length: 15 amino acids. The CDR3 reads CASSLYAGVYNEQFF. The CDR3 coding sequence is TGTGCCAGCAGCCTTTACGCGGGAGTCTACAATGAGCAGTTCTTC.

The V call is TRBV19, the J call TRBJ1-2, with no clear D. The V and J ends lost 5 bases and 0 bases respectively, with 13 bases between them. The CDR3 has 15 residues. Germline CDR1 and CDR2: LNHDA and SQIVND (reference sequence). The CDR3 sequence is CASSAYTPSNYGYTF. Written as DNA, the CDR3 is TGTGCCAGTAGTGCTTATACACCTTCTAACTATGGCTACACCTTC.

The CDR3 region is CASTSTVNTGELFF. DNA of the CDR3: TGTGCCAGTACCTCCACAGTGAACACCGGGGAGCTGTTTTTT. J is TRBJ2-2 and V is TRBV19, with D unclear. CDR1 is LNHDA and CDR2 is SQIVND in the germline V gene (reference sequence). The CDR3 extends over 14 amino acids. V was cut by 7 bases and J by 1 base, with 10 bases left in between.

The chain has TRBV30 and TRBJ1-5, with TRBD1 as a possible D gene (5 bases). The CDR3 is 18 residues long. Germline V gene sequence: CDR1 GTSNPN, CDR2 SVGIG (reference sequence). V shed 0 bases and J shed 0 bases, with 18 bases lying between them. The CDR3 region has the DNA TGTGCCTGGAGTGTAGGGATCGACAGTCCTTATAGCAATCAGCCCCAGCATTTT. As protein: CAWSVGIDSPYSNQPQHF.

This clone was recorded only once. CDR3 amino acids: CASSQGATGELFF. The DNA for the CDR3 is TGTGCCAGCTCACAAGGGGCAACCGGGGAGCTGTTTTTT. This chain joins TRBV18 and TRBJ2-2, with D perhaps TRBD1 (5 bases). The CDR3 is 13 residues long. Trimming pared 4 bases from V and 5 bases from J, leaving 8 bases between. The V gene's germline CDR1 is KGHSH and CDR2 LQKENI.

In its sample, this clone was seen a few times. The chain has TRBV27 and TRBJ1-3; TRBD1 is a possible D gene (5 bases). The CDR3 has 13 amino acids. CDR1 MNHEY and CDR2 SMNVEV come from the germline V gene (reference sequence). V was clipped by 2 bases and J by 7 bases, with 9 bases between them. The chain's CDR3 is CASSLVRGNTIYF. The CDR3 coding sequence is TGTGCCAGCAGTTTAGTTCGGGGGAACACCATATATTTT.

The V call is TRBV27, the J call TRBJ2-5, with a weak D call TRBD1 (5 bases). The CDR3 extends over 14 amino acids. Germline CDR1 and CDR2: MNHEY and SMNVEV (reference sequence). V lost 9 bases and J lost 0, with 14 bases in between. The CDR3 spells CASSKGHYQETQYF. In DNA form, the CDR3 reads TGTGCCAGTAGTAAAGGACACTACCAAGAGACCCAGTACTTC.

This chain links TRBV25-1 with TRBJ1-5; D is possibly TRBD1 (6 bases). Germline loops: CDR1 MGHDK, CDR2 SYGVNS. With 2 bases removed from V and 3 bases from J, the gap between germline ends came to 11 bases. The CDR3 has 15 amino acids. CDR3 residues: CASSETGIDNQPQHF. CDR3 DNA sequence: TGTGCCAGCAGTGAAACAGGGATAGACAATCAGCCCCAGCATTTT.

The J gene is TRBJ2-1, the V gene TRBV27; 11 nucleotides align to TRBD1. CDR1 and CDR2 from the germline V gene are MNHEY and SMNVEV (reference sequence). This CDR3 is built from 14 residues. V was clipped by 5 bases and J by 6 bases; unmatched bases: 3. The CDR3 region is CASSPGTGGNEQFF. CDR3 DNA: TGTGCCAGCAGTCCCGGGACAGGGGGCAATGAGCAGTTCTTC.

The chain combines TRBV28 with TRBJ1-1, with D hard to call. Germline loops: CDR1 MDHEN, CDR2 SYDVKM. The CDR3 has 12 residues. V lost 5 bases, J lost 5 bases, and 9 bases lay in between. The CDR3 here is CASSPLLTEAFF. CDR3 nucleotides: TGTGCCAGCAGTCCCTTATTAACTGAAGCTTTCTTT.

As DNA, the CDR3 is TGTGCCAGTAGTATGGAGGGTAGGGCAGATACGCAGTATTTT. Translating gives CASSMEGRADTQYF. The V gene is TRBV19, the J gene TRBJ2-3; the D gene is possibly TRBD2 (6 bases). This CDR3 is built from 14 residues. The germline V gene has CDR1 LNHDA and CDR2 SQIVND (reference sequence). V lost 3 bases to trimming and J lost 4 bases, with 11 bases between them.

The chain couples TRBV27 to TRBJ1-1, with a weak D call TRBD1 (5 bases). This CDR3 is 14 amino acids long. V was clipped by 1 base and J by 1 base, with 7 bases between them. Germline assignment: CDR1 MNHEY and CDR2 SMNVEV (reference sequence). The CDR3 bases are TGTGCCAGCAGTTTATGGGGGGGGAACACTGAAGCTTTCTTT. This translates into CASSLWGGNTEAFF.

V is TRBV30 and J is TRBJ1-2, with no clear D. The CDR3 has 14 amino acids. Germline V CDR1 and CDR2: GTSNPN, SVGIG (reference sequence). Deletions cut 2 bases from V and 1 base from J, with 11 bases between. The CDR3 sequence is CAWSRENLNYGYTF. CDR3 nucleotides: TGTGCCTGGAGTAGGGAGAACCTTAACTATGGCTACACCTTC.

The chain links TRBV6-6 to TRBJ1-5; D perhaps matches TRBD1 (5 bases). This CDR3 is built from 14 residues. The V gene lost 10 bases and the J gene lost 0 bases, with 13 bases spanning the gap. The germline V gene has CDR1 MNHNY and CDR2 SVGAGI (reference sequence). The CDR3 DNA follows: TGTGCCATCCGGTCAGGGTATAGCAATCAGCCCCAGCATTTT. Translating gives CAIRSGYSNQPQHF.

The chain links TRBV6-2 or TRBV6-3 to TRBJ1-5; TRBD1 aligns across 12 bases. Per the germline V gene, CDR1 is MNHEY and CDR2 is SVGEGT. V trimming: 2 bases; J trimming: 6 bases; junction bases outside the gene matches: 2. The CDR3 length is 15 residues. For the CDR3, the DNA is TGTGCCAGCAGTTACGGGGACAGGGGGCGTCAGCCCCAGCATTTT. Its translation is CASSYGDRGRQPQHF.

The chain carries TRBV5-6 and TRBJ2-2; 12 bases map to TRBD2. With V trimmed by 4 bases and J by 4 bases, 11 bases remained unmatched. This CDR3 region has 18 residues. Germline CDR1 reads SGHDT; CDR2 reads YYEEEE. CDR3 sequence (DNA): TGTGCCAGCAGCACGAGACCTAGCGGGAGGGGTTTCACCGGGGAGCTGTTTTTT. Translation: CASSTRPSGRGFTGELFF.

As for this clone: A single base separates this from a much larger clone, so it may be a read error. The chain links TRBV9 to TRBJ1-1; D uncertain. The germline gives CDR1 SGDLS, CDR2 YYNGEE. CDR3 length equals 14 residues. The chain's CDR3 is CAGSVVGEYTEAFF. The CDR3 region has the DNA TGTGCCGGCAGCGTAGTCGGTGAATACACTGAAGCTTTCTTT.

The chain has TRBV7-7 and TRBJ2-5, with TRBD1 matching over 9 bases. The CDR3 loop spans 16 amino acids. The germline V gene encodes CDR1 SSHAT and CDR2 FNYEAQ (reference sequence). The V gene end was trimmed by 5 bases and the J gene end by 4 bases; junction bases not matched to a gene: 11. The CDR3 coding sequence is TGTGCCAGCAGCCCACGACAGGGGGGGAGTCGAGAGACCCAGTACTTC. This gives the protein CASSPRQGGSRETQYF.

The V and J genes are TRBV29-1 and TRBJ1-1; tentatively, D is TRBD1 (6 bases). Germline CDR1 reads SQVTM; CDR2 reads ANQGSEA. The CDR3 extends over 13 amino acids. Trimming cost V 7 bases and J 4 bases, with 16 bases left between them. CDR3: CSGTRQVTTEAFF. Here the CDR3 DNA reads TGCAGCGGGACCCGACAGGTTACCACTGAAGCTTTCTTT.

The sample holds one count of this clone. The chain employs TRBV7-9 and TRBJ2-7, with TRBD1 matching 10 bases. V trimming: 3 bases; J trimming: 3 bases; junction bases outside the gene matches: 5. Germline V gene lookup returns CDR1 SEHNR and CDR2 FQNEAQ (reference sequence). The CDR3 contains 15 residues. Here the CDR3 DNA reads TGTGCCAGCAGCTTCTGGGACAGGGGCAACTACGAGCAGTACTTC. Amino acid sequence: CASSFWDRGNYEQYF. The full variable domain, completed using reference TRBV7-9 and TRBJ2-7, is DTGVSQNPRHKITKRGQNVTFRCDPISEHNRLYWYRQTLGQGPEFLTYFQNEAQLEKSRLLSDRFSAERPKGSFSTLEIQRTEQGDSAMYLCASSFWDRGNYEQYFGPGTRLTVT.

The rearrangement links TRBV6-2 or TRBV6-3 to TRBJ2-7; TRBD1 is a possible D gene (6 bases). The CDR3 has 12 amino acids. The germline V gene has CDR1 MNHEY and CDR2 SVGEGT. The V gene lost 5 bases and the J gene lost 6 bases, with 11 bases spanning the gap. As DNA, the CDR3 is TGTGCCAGCAGTCCAACAGGGTTCGAGCAGTACTTC. Encoded protein: CASSPTGFEQYF.

The V and J genes are TRBV12-3 or TRBV12-4 and TRBJ2-7, with 7 positions matching TRBD2. The length of the CDR3 is 12 residues. V gave up 11 bases and J gave up 7 bases; unmatched junction bases: 11. Here the CDR3 reads CARAWGGGEQYF. The CDR3 DNA sequence: TGTGCCCGCGCGTGGGGGGGAGGGGAGCAGTACTTC.

CDR3 residues: CASSYQGATDTQYF. The CDR3 DNA sequence: TGCGCCAGCAGCTACCAGGGGGCAACAGATACGCAGTATTTT. The genes are TRBV5-1 and TRBJ2-3, with 8 positions matching TRBD1. Per germline, CDR1 SGHRS and CDR2 YFSETQ. The junction had 3 bases not matched to a gene; V was cut back by 3 bases and J by 3 bases. The CDR3 is made up of 14 amino acids.

Only one count was recorded for this clone. The rearrangement uses TRBV7-9 and TRBJ1-2; 9 bases match TRBD1. The CDR3 sequence is 16 residues long. CDR1 is SEHNR and CDR2 is FQNEAQ in the germline V gene (reference sequence). The V and J ends lost 0 bases and 4 bases, in that order; junction bases with no gene match: 6. The DNA for the CDR3 is TGTGCCAGCAGCTTAGCGGGTTCACAGGGGGCCTATGGCTACACCTTC. Its protein is CASSLAGSQGAYGYTF.